This TCR beta chain originates from a study of shared clonotypes between healthy human individuals (dated by TCRdb to 2018 to 2021). For the wider study: A couple of women and a few men aged 18 to 49 years were included in the cohort. Each donor's leukapheresis produced roughly between roughly 0.85 and 9.5 billion PBMCs. To estimate repertoire size and how much clonotypes are shared between individuals, the study performed deep sequencing of blood TCR repertoires from roughly five healthy adults. Per donor, three plates each were used for CD4 naive and CD4 memory, two for CD8 naive, and one for CD8 memory. Libraries were prepared and TCR repertoires were sequenced by different laboratories using diverse techniques, in order to increase sequencing depth and limit assay-specific biases.

The donors were healthy, HIV-negative adults who had no recently reported acute infections or vaccinations. Only Caucasian adults living in Nashville, Tennessee, USA were represented among the donors. CD4+ T cells were enriched by magnetic negative selection, after which naive cells were positively selected on CD45RA and the negative fraction was taken as the memory subset. Blood was obtained by leukapheresis, after which PBMCs were separated by Ficoll-Histopaque density gradient centrifugation and cryopreserved in liquid nitrogen vapor phase. Analytical flow cytometry was used to check the purity and quantity of every magnetically sorted T cell population. Genomic DNA was isolated from each sorted fraction and quantified by UV absorbance on a Nanodrop 2000c. Summary of the overall study and its limitations: Pairwise subsampling led to the expectation that sequencing depth would affect the degree of clonotype sharing among donors. Higher generation probabilities were observed for clonotypes shared by all four sorted-subset donors than for non-shared clonotypes. Larger estimated clonotype richness was generally found for naive subsets than for memory subsets. When a handful of donors were compared, the shared fraction of clonotypes was 5% to 6.5% for naive CD4, roughly 3.3% for naive CD8, 2.3% for memory CD4, and under 0.5% for memory CD8. Only blood was sampled, and tissue TCR repertoires likely differ from those in blood. Because the study included only a small number of donors, the genetic and exposure-history diversity represented was limited. Incomplete sequencing was indicated by rarefaction of sorted-subset datasets, despite the large sequencing depth.

With regard to this clone: Its antigen target is currently unknown. Base qualities were left out, and no much larger clone turns up one base away.

TCR CDR3 regions were amplified from genomic DNA by multiplex PCR using the deep immunoSEQ assay. For each cell subset, the extracted genomic DNA was distributed evenly across all wells of several immunoSEQ 96-well plates, and each plate served as one replicate. For sorted subsets, around 0.2 ug genomic DNA, equal to 30,000 to 35,000 T cell genomes, was loaded into each replicate PCR. Purified libraries were quantified with a Qubit 3.0 fluorometer, sized on a Bioanalyzer 2100, and re-quantified with the KAPA Library Quantification kit. Each immunoSEQ 96-well plate was sequenced on its own single-read 150-cycle Illumina NextSeq 550 flow cell. In the authors' own workflow: Because the immunoSEQ output held only junctional sequences and lacked quality scores, the filtering could not match the filtering applied to full-length reads. Sequences were annotated with PyIR, a Python wrapper for IgBLAST v1.9, using IMGT germline references to assign V/J genes and CDR3. Any read was removed if the V/J assignment was weak (E-value above 1e-6), the CDR3 was missing, or the read contained stop codons, out-of-frame junctions, or ambiguous translated residues. A V3J clonotype was defined by an identical inferred V gene, J gene, and CDR3 amino acid sequence. The percentage overlap between two repertoires was calculated by dividing the number of shared unique clonotypes by the size of the smaller repertoire. RTK rarefaction, the Chao1 estimator, and Recon v2.1 estimates of unobserved clonotypes were used to assess repertoire richness. For all TCRbeta clonotypes obtained by the gDNA method from a handful of donors, generation probabilities were computed with OLGA. TCRdb took over this immuneACCESS table, retaining in-frame rearrangements with V and J assigned. Such tables are incomplete; in checked studies, under half of the missing clones stem from an unresolved V gene, and the remainder is unexplained. V and J calls and clone size follow that table, whereas D and trimming were derived from the DNA. This sample holds approximately 340,000 clones; around 74% were observed only once. 10% of the sample is taken by the ten largest.

V gives up 0 bases and J gives up 8 bases, and the segment between their germline ends measures 12 bases. CDR1 SGHRS and CDR2 YFSETQ were looked up in the germline V gene. The CDR3 covers 14 residues, taking in both the cysteine and the phenylalanine. Only the CDR3 portion is preserved as DNA: 42 bases, with reading frame beginning at the first base. The rearrangement combines TRBV5-1 with TRBJ2-1, with the D gene not clear enough to name. Material for sequencing was memory CD4+ T cells sorted from blood. What the cell subset or site label conveys for this sample: CD45RA-negative fraction. The clonotype was recovered from a man aged 30-40 years in good health. The CDR3 corresponds to CASSLGPTGHEQFF. In nucleotides, the sequence is TGCGCCAGCAGCTTGGGACCCACTGGCCATGAGCAGTTCTTC.